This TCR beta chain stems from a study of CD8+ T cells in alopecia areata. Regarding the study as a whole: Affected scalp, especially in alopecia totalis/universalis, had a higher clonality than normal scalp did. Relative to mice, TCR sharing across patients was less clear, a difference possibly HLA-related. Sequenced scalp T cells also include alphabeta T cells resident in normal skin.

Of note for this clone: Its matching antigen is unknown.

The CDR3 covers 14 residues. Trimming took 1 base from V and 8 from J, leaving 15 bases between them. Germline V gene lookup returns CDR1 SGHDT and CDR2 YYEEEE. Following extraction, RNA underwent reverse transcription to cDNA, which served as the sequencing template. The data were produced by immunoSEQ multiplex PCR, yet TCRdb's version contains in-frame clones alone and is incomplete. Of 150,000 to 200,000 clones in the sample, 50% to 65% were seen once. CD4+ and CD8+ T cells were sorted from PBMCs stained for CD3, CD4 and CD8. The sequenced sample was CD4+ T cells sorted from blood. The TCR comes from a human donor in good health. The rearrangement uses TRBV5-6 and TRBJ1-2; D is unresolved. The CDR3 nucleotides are TGTGCCAGCAGCTTGTTTGTACGGGATCACGGCTACACCTTC. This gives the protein CASSLFVRDHGYTF.